These 9 T cell receptor beta chains came from one sample sequenced in a study of CD8 T cells in Susac syndrome. Reverse transcription of roughly 0.45 to 1 ug RNA used random hexamers. TCRdb reprocessed the immunoSEQ multiplex PCR reads with MiXCR, giving one entry per CDR3 protein. The sample yields 150,000 to 200,000 distinct CDR3 sequences, 85% to 95% seen once. The sample consisted of CD4+ T cells from PBMCs. The receptor set was obtained from a human donor with Susac syndrome.

The chain has TRBV29-1 and TRBJ2-3; no definite D call. CDR3 size: 13 residues. The ends were cut back, 6 bases at V and 1 base at J, with 11 bases in the middle. Germline values: CDR1 SQVTM, CDR2 ANQGSEA. Written as DNA, the CDR3 is TGCAGCGTGGAACAGCCCGGCACAGATACGCAGTATTTT. Its protein product is CSVEQPGTDTQYF.

The rearrangement uses TRBV12-3 or TRBV12-4 and TRBJ2-2, with D hard to call. This CDR3 has 13 residues. Trimming took off 8 bases at V and 7 bases at J, with 14 bases between the two ends. The CDR3 is CASASSVGGELFF. CDR3 DNA: TGTGCCAGCGCCAGCTCCGTGGGCGGGGAGCTGTTTTTT.

The rearrangement links TRBV7-9 to TRBJ1-2; 7 nucleotides align to TRBD1. After removal of 5 bases from V and 6 bases from J, the junction contained 15 bases not matched to a gene. CDR3 size: 16 residues. Germline lookup yields CDR1 SEHNR and CDR2 FQNEAQ (reference sequence). Here the CDR3 reads CASSRQGRVGGHGYTF. Written as DNA, the CDR3 is TGTGCCAGCAGCCGCCAAGGTCGGGTAGGGGGCCATGGCTACACCTTC.

The chain joins TRBV7-8 to TRBJ1-1; 7 bases fit TRBD1. This CDR3 is 13 amino acids long. The germline CDR1 and CDR2 sequences are SGHVS and FQNEAQ. V dropped 3 bases and J dropped 5; count of bases not matched to a gene: 3. The CDR3 loop is CASSFGGQTEAFF. In nucleotides, the CDR3 is TGTGCCAGCAGCTTTGGGGGACAGACTGAAGCTTTCTTT.

The chain uses TRBV20-1 and TRBJ2-3, with D maybe TRBD2 (7 bases). The CDR3 loop spans 15 amino acids. CDR1 is DFQATT, CDR2 SNEGSKA, per germline (reference sequence). Trimming took off 6 bases at V and 2 bases at J, with 18 bases between the two ends. The CDR3, as DNA: TGCAGTGCCAAGGGGAGGGGGGTCTCCACAGATACGCAGTATTTT. Its protein product is CSAKGRGVSTDTQYF.

The chain links TRBV29-1 to TRBJ2-1; D unresolved. The CDR3 spans 15 residues. Germline V gives CDR1 SQVTM, CDR2 ANQGSEA. V lost 1 base and J lost 4, with 14 bases in between. CDR3 in amino acids: CSVEGDPATYNEQFF. The CDR3, as DNA: TGCAGCGTTGAAGGAGACCCCGCTACTTACAATGAGCAGTTCTTC.

The gene calls are TRBV9 and TRBJ2-7, with 10 bases aligning to TRBD1. The junction had 9 bases not matched to a gene; V was cut back by 0 bases and J by 6 bases. The CDR3 length is 16 residues. The germline V gene has CDR1 SGDLS and CDR2 YYNGEE. CDR3 bases: TGTGCCAGCAGCGTAGCATCGACAGGGGGCCTAGGCGAGCAGTACTTC. Its protein is CASSVASTGGLGEQYF.

V and J are TRBV30 and TRBJ1-2, with 8 bases fitting TRBD1. V shed 0 bases and J 6 bases; nucleotides not matched to a gene: 9. The length of the CDR3 is 15 residues. CDR1 GTSNPN and CDR2 SVGIG come from the germline V gene (reference sequence). The CDR3 reads CAWSVFPTGAHGYTF. The CDR3 region has the DNA TGTGCCTGGAGTGTGTTCCCGACAGGGGCTCATGGCTACACCTTC.

The gene calls are TRBV5-1 and TRBJ2-3, with 7 bases identical to TRBD2. The CDR3 extends over 13 amino acids. CDR1 and CDR2 (germline): SGHRS, YFSETQ. V was pared by 6 bases and J by 5 bases, with 6 bases of the junction left unmatched. The CDR3 reads CASTGGEGDTQYF. The CDR3 coding sequence is TGCGCCAGCACTGGCGGGGAGGGAGATACGCAGTATTTT.